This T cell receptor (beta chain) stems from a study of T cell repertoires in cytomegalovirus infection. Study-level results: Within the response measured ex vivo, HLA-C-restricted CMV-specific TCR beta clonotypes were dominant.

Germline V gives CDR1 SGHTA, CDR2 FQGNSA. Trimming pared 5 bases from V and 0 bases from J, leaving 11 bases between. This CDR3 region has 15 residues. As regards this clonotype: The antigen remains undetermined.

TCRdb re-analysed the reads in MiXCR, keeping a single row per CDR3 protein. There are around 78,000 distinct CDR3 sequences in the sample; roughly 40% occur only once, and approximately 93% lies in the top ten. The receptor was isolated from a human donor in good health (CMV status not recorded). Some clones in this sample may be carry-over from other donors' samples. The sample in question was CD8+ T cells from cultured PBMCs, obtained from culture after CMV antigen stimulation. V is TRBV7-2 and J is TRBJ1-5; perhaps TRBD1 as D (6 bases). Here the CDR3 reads CASSRTDYSNQPQHF. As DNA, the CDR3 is TGTGCCAGCAGCCGGACAGATTATAGCAATCAGCCCCAGCATTTT.